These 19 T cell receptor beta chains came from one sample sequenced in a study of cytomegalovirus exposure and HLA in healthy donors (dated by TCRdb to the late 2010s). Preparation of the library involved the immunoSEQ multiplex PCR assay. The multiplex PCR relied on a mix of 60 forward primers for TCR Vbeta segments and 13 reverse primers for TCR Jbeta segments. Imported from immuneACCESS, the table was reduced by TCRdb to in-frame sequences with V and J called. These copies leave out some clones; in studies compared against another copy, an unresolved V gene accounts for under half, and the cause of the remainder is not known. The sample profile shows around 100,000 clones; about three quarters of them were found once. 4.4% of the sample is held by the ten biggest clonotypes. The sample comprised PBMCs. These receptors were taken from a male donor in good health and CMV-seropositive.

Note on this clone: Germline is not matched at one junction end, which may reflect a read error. CDR3 residues: CASIGTGGSYGQYF. As DNA, the CDR3 is TGTGCCAGCATAGGTACAGGGGGCTCCTACGGGCAGTACTTC. The chain recombines TRBV6-5 with TRBJ2-7; 9 bases map to TRBD1. The CDR3 contains 14 residues. Germline assignment: CDR1 MNHEY and CDR2 SVGAGI.

This chain's CDR3 is CASSSPRAGNTEAFF. The CDR3, as DNA: TGTGCCAGCAGTTCCCCCAGGGCCGGGAACACTGAAGCTTTCTTT. V usage is TRBV27 and J usage is TRBJ1-1; maybe TRBD1 (5 bases). Trimming took off 4 bases at V and 1 base at J, with 13 bases between the two ends. CDR3 length equals 15 residues. The germline CDR1 and CDR2 sequences are MNHEY and SMNVEV (reference sequence).

CDR3 sequence reads: CASSSRVSAGGTDTQYF. For the CDR3, the DNA is TGTGCCAGCAGCTCCAGGGTTTCAGCGGGGGGCACAGATACGCAGTATTTT. This chain joins TRBV7-9 and TRBJ2-3; 8 nucleotides agree with TRBD2. The CDR3 runs to 17 residues. The germline V gene encodes CDR1 SEHNR and CDR2 FQNEAQ (reference sequence). V gave up 4 bases and J gave up 1 base; unmatched junction bases: 10.

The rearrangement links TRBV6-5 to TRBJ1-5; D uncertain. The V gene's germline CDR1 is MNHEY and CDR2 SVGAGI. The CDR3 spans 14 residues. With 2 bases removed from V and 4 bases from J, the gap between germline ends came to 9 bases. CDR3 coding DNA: TGTGCCAGCAGTTACACGGCAGGTAATCAGCCCCAGCATTTT. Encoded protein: CASSYTAGNQPQHF.

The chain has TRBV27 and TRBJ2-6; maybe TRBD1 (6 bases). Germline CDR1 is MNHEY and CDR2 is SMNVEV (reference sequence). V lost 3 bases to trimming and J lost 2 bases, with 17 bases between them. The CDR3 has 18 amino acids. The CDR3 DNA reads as TGTGCCAGCAGTTTCAGGGGCGGCTCCCTGACTGGGGCCAACGTCCTGACTTTC. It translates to CASSFRGGSLTGANVLTF.

Here the CDR3 DNA reads TGCAGCGTTGAAAATTCGGACAGGGCGGAAGGCTACACCTTC. Encoded protein: CSVENSDRAEGYTF. This sequence joins TRBV29-1 and TRBJ1-2; TRBD1 aligns across 8 bases. V dropped 2 bases and J dropped 8; count of bases not matched to a gene: 10. The germline V gene encodes CDR1 SQVTM and CDR2 ANQGSEA. This CDR3 comprises 14 residues. Complete variable domain (other parts from reference TRBV29-1 and TRBJ1-2): SAVISQKPSRDICQRGTSLTIQCQVDSQVTMMFWYRQQPGQSLTLIATANQGSEATYESGFVIDKFPISRPNLTFSTLTVSNMSPEDSSIYLCSVENSDRAEGYTFGSGTRLTVV.

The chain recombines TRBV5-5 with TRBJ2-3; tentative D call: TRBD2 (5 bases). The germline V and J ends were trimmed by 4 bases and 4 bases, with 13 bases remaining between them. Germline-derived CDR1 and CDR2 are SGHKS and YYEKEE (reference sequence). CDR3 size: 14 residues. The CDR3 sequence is CASSLRVGADTQYF. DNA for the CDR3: TGTGCCAGCAGCCTGAGGGTAGGCGCAGATACGCAGTATTTT.

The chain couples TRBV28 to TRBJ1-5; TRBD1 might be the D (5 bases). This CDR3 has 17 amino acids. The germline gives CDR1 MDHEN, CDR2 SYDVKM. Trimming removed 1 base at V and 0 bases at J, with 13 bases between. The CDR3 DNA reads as TGTGCCAGCAGTTTATCCCATTACAGGTATAGCAATCAGCCCCAGCATTTT. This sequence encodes CASSLSHYRYSNQPQHF. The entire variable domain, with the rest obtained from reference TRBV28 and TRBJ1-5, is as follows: DVKVTQSSRYLVKRTGEKVFLECVQDMDHENMFWYRQDPGLGLRLIYFSYDVKMKEKGDIPEGYSVSREKKERFSLILESASTNQTSMYLCASSLSHYRYSNQPQHFGDGTRLSIL.

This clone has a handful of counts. The CDR3 bases are TGTGCCAGCAGTTCTTCACTCGGGGTTAGCGGGGGTACCACGCGCAATGAGCAGTTCTTC. Protein sequence: CASSSSLGVSGGTTRNEQFF. The chain links TRBV27 to TRBJ2-1, with TRBD2 matching 9 bases. V lost 4 bases, J lost 6 bases, and 22 bases stayed unmatched. Germline V CDR1 and CDR2: MNHEY, SMNVEV (reference sequence). This CDR3 is 20 amino acids long.

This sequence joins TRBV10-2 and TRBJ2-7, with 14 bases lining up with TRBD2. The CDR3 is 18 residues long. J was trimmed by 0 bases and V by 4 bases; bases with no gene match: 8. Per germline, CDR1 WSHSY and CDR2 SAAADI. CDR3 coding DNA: TGCGCCAGCAGTGCAAGAGGGGGACTAGCGGGAGACTCCTACGAGCAGTACTTC. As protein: CASSARGGLAGDSYEQYF.

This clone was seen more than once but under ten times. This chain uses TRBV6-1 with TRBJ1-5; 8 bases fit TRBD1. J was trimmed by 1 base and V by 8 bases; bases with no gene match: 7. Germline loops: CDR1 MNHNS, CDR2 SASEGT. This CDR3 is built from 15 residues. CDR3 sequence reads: CASVEDRVSNQPQHF. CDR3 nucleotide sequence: TGTGCCAGCGTTGAGGACAGGGTGAGCAATCAGCCCCAGCATTTT.

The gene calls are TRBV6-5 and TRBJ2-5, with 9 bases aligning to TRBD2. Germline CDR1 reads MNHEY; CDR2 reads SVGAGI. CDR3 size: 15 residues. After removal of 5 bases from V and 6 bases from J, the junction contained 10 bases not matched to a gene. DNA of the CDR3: TGTGCCAGCAGTCTCGTGGCGGGGGGGCGGAAGACCCAGTACTTC. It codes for CASSLVAGGRKTQYF.

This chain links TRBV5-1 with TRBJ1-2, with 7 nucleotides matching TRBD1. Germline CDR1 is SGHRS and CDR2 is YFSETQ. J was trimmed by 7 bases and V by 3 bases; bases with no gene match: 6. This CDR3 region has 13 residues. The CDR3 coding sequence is TGCGCCAGCAGCTCTCAACAGGGGCCTGGCTACACCTTC. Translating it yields CASSSQQGPGYTF.

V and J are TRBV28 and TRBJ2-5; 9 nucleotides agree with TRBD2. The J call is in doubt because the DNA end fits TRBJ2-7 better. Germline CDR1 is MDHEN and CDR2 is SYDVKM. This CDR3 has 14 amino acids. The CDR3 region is CASSLFSGGYEQYF. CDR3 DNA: TGTGCCAGCAGCCTTTTTAGCGGGGGCTACGAGCAGTACTTC.

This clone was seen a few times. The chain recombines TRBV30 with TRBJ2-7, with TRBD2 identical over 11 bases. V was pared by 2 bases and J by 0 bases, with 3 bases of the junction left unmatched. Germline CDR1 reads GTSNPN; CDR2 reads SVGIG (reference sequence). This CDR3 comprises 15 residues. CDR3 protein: CAWSPGLAASYEQYF. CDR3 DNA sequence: TGTGCCTGGAGTCCGGGACTAGCGGCCTCCTACGAGCAGTACTTC.

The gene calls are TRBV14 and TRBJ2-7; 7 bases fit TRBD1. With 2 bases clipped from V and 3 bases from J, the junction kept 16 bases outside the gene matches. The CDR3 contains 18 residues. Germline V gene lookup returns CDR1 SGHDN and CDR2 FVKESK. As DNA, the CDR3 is TGTGCCAGCAGCCAACTTAGGCTTGCCTCCCGGGACAGCTACGAGCAGTACTTC. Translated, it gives CASSQLRLASRDSYEQYF. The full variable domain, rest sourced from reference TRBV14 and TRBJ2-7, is EAGVTQFPSHSVIEKGQTVTLRCDPISGHDNLYWYRRVMGKEIKFLLHFVKESKQDESGMPNNRFLAERTGGTYSTLKVQPAELEDSGVYFCASSQLRLASRDSYEQYFGPGTRLTVT.

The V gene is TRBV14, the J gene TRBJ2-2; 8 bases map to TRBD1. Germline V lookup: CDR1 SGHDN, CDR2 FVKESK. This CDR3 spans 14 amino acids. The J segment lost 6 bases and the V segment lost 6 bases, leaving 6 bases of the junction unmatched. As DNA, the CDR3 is TGTGCCAGCAGGAAGACAGGGGTAGCCGGGGAGCTGTTTTTT. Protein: CASRKTGVAGELFF.

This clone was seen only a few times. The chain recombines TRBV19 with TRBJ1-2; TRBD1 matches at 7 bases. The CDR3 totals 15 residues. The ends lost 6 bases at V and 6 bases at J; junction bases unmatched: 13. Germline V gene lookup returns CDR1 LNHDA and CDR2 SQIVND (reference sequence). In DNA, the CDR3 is TGTGCCAGTAGCCCGAGACAGGGCCTTCTGCATGGCTACACCTTC. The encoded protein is CASSPRQGLLHGYTF.

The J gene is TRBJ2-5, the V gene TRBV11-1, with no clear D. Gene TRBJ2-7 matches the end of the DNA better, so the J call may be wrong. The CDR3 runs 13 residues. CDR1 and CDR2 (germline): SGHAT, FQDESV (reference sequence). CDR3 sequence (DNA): TGTGCCAGCAGTTCTCCCCCATCCTACGAGCAGTACTTC. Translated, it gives CASSSPPSYEQYF.